These 15 T cell receptor beta chains were all obtained from the same sample, sequenced in a study of response to subunit inactivated influenza vaccine. TCRdb passed the RT-PCR reads through MiXCR, listing each CDR3 protein once. Of 500,000 to 650,000 distinct CDR3 sequences listed, roughly 8.2% were seen once; the top ten hold 10% to 15%. The input for sequencing was PBMCs from blood, taken around 2 years after vaccination. All receptors come from a man aged 50 to 69 who received an inactivated influenza vaccine.

The sample holds a few counts of this clonotype. The rearrangement uses TRBV6-2 or TRBV6-3 and TRBJ2-5, with 10 bases lining up with TRBD2. This CDR3 is built from 17 residues. The germline gives CDR1 MNHEY, CDR2 SVGEGT. V shed 3 bases and J 2 bases; nucleotides not matched to a gene: 9. CDR3: CASSYRRRTSGQETQYF. The CDR3 DNA reads as TGTGCCAGCAGTTATCGACGGAGGACTAGCGGACAAGAGACCCAGTACTTC.

This clonotype was seen many times. The V gene is TRBV30, the J gene TRBJ2-7, with a tentative D call TRBD2 (6 bases). The ends were cut back, 2 bases at V and 6 bases at J, with 14 bases in the middle. CDR3 size: 13 residues. CDR1 is GTSNPN and CDR2 is SVGIG in the germline V gene (reference sequence). CDR3 bases: TGTGCCTGGAGTATAAACGTCGGGGGCGAGCAGTACTTC. Translation: CAWSINVGGEQYF.

This clonotype was detected only a few times. The V gene is TRBV20-1, the J gene TRBJ2-7, with 9 bases that match TRBD2. Germline values: CDR1 DFQATT, CDR2 SNEGSKA (reference sequence). This CDR3 spans 16 amino acids. V lost 6 bases and J lost 0; bases outside the gene matches: 12. The CDR3 reads CSAPGASSGVSYEQYF. CDR3 coding DNA: TGCAGTGCCCCCGGCGCCTCTAGCGGGGTCTCCTACGAGCAGTACTTC.

The chain employs TRBV20-1 and TRBJ2-3; D remains ambiguous. The V gene's germline CDR1 is DFQATT and CDR2 SNEGSKA (reference sequence). Between the trimmed V and J ends, which lost 2 bases and 2 bases, there was a span of 5 bases. The CDR3 consists of 12 residues. CDR3 coding DNA: TGCAGTGCTAGACAAAACACAGATACGCAGTATTTT. Protein sequence: CSARQNTDTQYF.

This clonotype was counted a few times. The rearrangement uses TRBV6-2 or TRBV6-3 and TRBJ2-2; no clear D. The CDR3 length is 14 residues. Trimming cost V 6 bases and J 4 bases, with 12 bases left between them. Germline CDR1 reads MNHEY; CDR2 reads SVGEGT. CDR3 amino acids: CASSTGWSTGELFF. The CDR3 DNA reads as TGTGCCAGCAGCACCGGGTGGAGCACCGGGGAGCTGTTTTTT.

This clonotype appeared many times. The CDR3 DNA reads as TGTGCCAGCAGCTTAAGTGGACAGGGGTACAATGAGCAGTTCTTC. It specifies CASSLSGQGYNEQFF. This chain connects TRBV5-6 to TRBJ2-1, with 9 bases lining up with TRBD1. Losses at the gene ends were 2 bases for V and 4 bases for J; bases not matched to a gene: 4. The germline gives CDR1 SGHDT, CDR2 YYEEEE. The CDR3 contains 15 residues.

This sequence joins TRBV29-1 and TRBJ2-5; 7 positions agree with TRBD1. Germline V gene sequence: CDR1 SQVTM, CDR2 ANQGSEA. J was trimmed by 5 bases and V by 7 bases; bases with no gene match: 7. CDR3 length: 12 amino acids. DNA for the CDR3: TGCAGCGCTACAGGGGTTCGGGAGACCCAGTACTTC. Its translation is CSATGVRETQYF.

Ten or more counts support this clonotype. The chain has TRBV4-3 and TRBJ2-1, with 7 bases that match TRBD1. V trimming: 2 bases; J trimming: 3 bases; junction bases outside the gene matches: 4. The germline gives CDR1 LGHNA, CDR2 YSLEER. CDR3 size: 15 residues. In DNA form, the CDR3 reads TGCGCCAGCAGCCAATATGGGGACAGCTACAATGAGCAGTTCTTC. Protein sequence: CASSQYGDSYNEQFF.

This clonotype occurred a few times. The rearrangement uses TRBV15 and TRBJ1-1; no clear D. Germline V gene sequence: CDR1 LNHNV, CDR2 YYDKDF (reference sequence). CDR3 length: 14 amino acids. The V end lost 0 bases, the J end lost 7 bases, and 12 bases lay between the germline ends. CDR3 coding DNA: TGTGCCACCAGCAGAGATTTAAGGGTGGGTGAAGCTTTCTTT. It specifies CATSRDLRVGEAFF. Filled out from reference TRBV15 and TRBJ1-1, the complete variable domain reads DAMVIQNPRYQVTQFGKPVTLSCSQTLNHNVMYWYQQKSSQAPKLLFHYYDKDFNNEADTPDNFQSRRPNTSFCFLDIRSPGLGDTAMYLCATSRDLRVGEAFFGQGTRLTVV.

The chain joins TRBV7-9 to TRBJ2-3; TRBD2 is a possible D gene (5 bases). The CDR3 consists of 15 residues. V shed 1 base and J shed 1 base, with 9 bases lying between them. CDR1 SEHNR and CDR2 FQNEAQ come from the germline V gene (reference sequence). The CDR3, as DNA: TGTGCCAGCAGCTTAGATCGGACTGGCACAGATACGCAGTATTTT. The encoded protein is CASSLDRTGTDTQYF.

The chain has TRBV27 and TRBJ2-5; 8 bases map to TRBD1. There are 13 residues in the CDR3. The V segment lost 11 bases and the J segment 4 bases; nucleotides outside the gene matches: 9. Germline V gene sequence: CDR1 MNHEY, CDR2 SMNVEV (reference sequence). Written as DNA, the CDR3 is TGTGCCTCCCAGACAGGGGATTCAGAGACCCAGTACTTC. Protein product: CASQTGDSETQYF.

The V and J genes are TRBV20-1 and TRBJ2-3; 7 nucleotides line up with TRBD1. Germline-derived CDR1 and CDR2 are DFQATT and SNEGSKA (reference sequence). The CDR3 is made up of 15 amino acids. V was pared by 5 bases and J by 0 bases, with 8 bases of the junction left unmatched. CDR3 DNA sequence: TGCAGTGCTGGAACCCGACAGGGAAGCACAGATACGCAGTATTTT. It translates to CSAGTRQGSTDTQYF.

This clonotype was detected ten times or more. The V and J genes are TRBV6-1 and TRBJ2-7; 8 nucleotides agree with TRBD1. V dropped 5 bases and J dropped 5; count of bases not matched to a gene: 11. CDR1 and CDR2 (germline): MNHNS, SASEGT. The CDR3 has 15 amino acids. CDR3 region: CASSPRTGNGNEQYF. CDR3 in DNA: TGTGCCAGCAGTCCACGGACAGGGAACGGGAACGAGCAGTACTTC.

This clonotype showed up just a few times. CDR3 coding DNA: TGCAGTGCTCGACCGAATCCGGGACAGGGGAAACCTAATGAAAAACTGTTTTTT. The encoded protein is CSARPNPGQGKPNEKLFF. The rearrangement joins TRBV20-1 to TRBJ1-4; 10 bases fit TRBD1. The CDR3 runs 18 residues. Germline V gene sequence: CDR1 DFQATT, CDR2 SNEGSKA (reference sequence). Losses at the gene ends were 5 bases for V and 3 bases for J; bases not matched to a gene: 15.

The V gene is TRBV6-2 or TRBV6-3, the J gene TRBJ2-1; D is possibly TRBD1 or TRBD2 (5 bases each). Germline V gene data show CDR1 as MNHEY and CDR2 as SVGEGT. Trimming cost V 8 bases and J 0 bases, with 29 bases left between them. This CDR3 spans 20 amino acids. CDR3: CASGQPGTTDSLSSYNEQFF. CDR3 nucleotides: TGTGCCAGCGGCCAACCCGGGACGACCGACTCCCTGAGCTCCTACAATGAGCAGTTCTTC.